Given below is one T cell receptor (beta chain) in context. Its target antigen remains unknown. The input lacks base qualities; no much larger clone sits a single base away. The data stem from a study of blood T cell repertoires in COVID-19 (dated by TCRdb to 2020 to 2022). Regarding the study in general: The collaborator samples originated in the United States, Italy and Spain and spanned the acute and convalescent phases of COVID-19. Nearly every sample came with metadata listing a de-identified subject ID, COVID-19 status, age in years and sex. Subjects who had been exposed to COVID-19, were actively infected with it, or had recovered from it provided the deeply sampled blood TCRbeta repertoires that made up the dataset. The material from the prospective study consisted of cDNA or gDNA derived from T cells, B-cell-depleted T cells, or PBMCs. The repertoires were released in a freely available public database intended as a resource for research on the immune response to SARS-CoV-2. Where available, HLA class I and class II types were taken from metadata supplied by the sample provider and were not determined by assay-based typing. The samples were drawn from the first 160 participants of the ongoing ImmuneRACE study and from 950 to 1,500 subjects provided by 6 global collaborators.

The collaborating institutions used their own protocols to collect whole blood in K2EDTA tubes. For TCRbeta analysis, collaborator samples were shipped as frozen whole blood, as isolated PBMCs, or as DNA extracted from either sample type. Trimming at the junction amounts to 5 bases on V and 3 bases on J, and the germline ends lie 10 bases apart. CDR1 and CDR2 are read off the germline V gene (reference sequence) as LNHDA and SQIVND. The CDR3 holds 13 amino acids from the cysteine to the phenylalanine. Only the CDR3 DNA is retained, 39 bases long and in frame from the first base. TCRbeta CDR3 regions were amplified from genomic DNA by means of the immunoSEQ Assay, a bias-controlled multiplex PCR. Processing in the source paper ran as follows. Within the assay, amplification of reference gene primers was used to estimate how many nucleated cells each sample contained. Sequence reads were collapsed and filtered to measure the absolute abundance of every unique TCRbeta CDR3 rearrangement. For each sample, productive Simpson clonality was calculated as the square root of Simpson's diversity index across productive rearrangements. TCRdb's version of the immuneACCESS table is confined to in-frame rearrangements and falls short of the full clone set. An unresolved V gene accounts for under half of the shortfall where checked; the remainder is of unknown origin. V, J and clone size are taken as reported in that table, and D and trimming were inferred from the DNA itself. This sample has about 98,000 clones in its table, and approximately 80% of those were observed once. The top ten clonotypes cover around 4% of the sample.

The study at large found these results: The amount of clinical and demographic metadata varied by source and participant and was provided uncurated.

The clonotype originates from a man in his 60s with acute or convalescent COVID-19. Material: peripheral blood. The chain was built from TRBV19 and TRBJ2-5, and possibly TRBD1, on 6 matching bases. The DNA reads TGTGCCAGTAGTGACAGGAACAAAGAGACCCAGTACTTC. This encodes CASSDRNKETQYF.